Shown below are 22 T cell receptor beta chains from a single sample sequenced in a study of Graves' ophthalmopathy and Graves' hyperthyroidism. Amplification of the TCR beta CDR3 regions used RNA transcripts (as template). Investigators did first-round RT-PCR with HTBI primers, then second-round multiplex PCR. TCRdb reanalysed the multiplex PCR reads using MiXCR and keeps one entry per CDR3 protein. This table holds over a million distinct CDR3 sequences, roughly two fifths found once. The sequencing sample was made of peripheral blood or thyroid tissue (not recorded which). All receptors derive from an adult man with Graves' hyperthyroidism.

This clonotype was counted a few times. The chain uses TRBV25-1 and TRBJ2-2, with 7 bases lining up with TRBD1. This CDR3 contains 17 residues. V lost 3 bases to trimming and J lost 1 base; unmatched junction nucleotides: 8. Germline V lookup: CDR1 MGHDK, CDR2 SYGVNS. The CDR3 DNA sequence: TGTGCCAGCAGTGATTTCACAAACAGGGGGAACACCGGGGAGCTGTTTTTT. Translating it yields CASSDFTNRGNTGELFF.

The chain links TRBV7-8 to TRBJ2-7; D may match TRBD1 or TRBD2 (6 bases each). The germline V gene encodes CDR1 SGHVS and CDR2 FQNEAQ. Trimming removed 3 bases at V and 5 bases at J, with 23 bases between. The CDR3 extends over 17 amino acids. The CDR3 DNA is TGTGCCAGCAGCTTTGGGGGGCAGGCTGTATGGACAGACGAGCAGTACTTC. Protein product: CASSFGGQAVWTDEQYF.

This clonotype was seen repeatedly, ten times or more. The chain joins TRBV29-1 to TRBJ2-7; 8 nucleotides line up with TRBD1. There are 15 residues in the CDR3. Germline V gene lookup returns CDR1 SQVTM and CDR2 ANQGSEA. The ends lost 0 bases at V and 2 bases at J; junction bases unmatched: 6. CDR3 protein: CSVEEPGQVTYEQYF. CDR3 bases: TGCAGCGTTGAAGAACCGGGACAGGTAACCTACGAGCAGTACTTC.

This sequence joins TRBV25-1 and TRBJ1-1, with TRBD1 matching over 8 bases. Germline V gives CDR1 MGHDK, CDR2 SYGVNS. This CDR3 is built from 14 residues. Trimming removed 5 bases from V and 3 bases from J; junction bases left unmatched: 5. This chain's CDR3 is CASSTPDRDTEAFF. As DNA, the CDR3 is TGTGCCAGCAGTACCCCGGACAGGGACACTGAAGCTTTCTTT.

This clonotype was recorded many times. This CDR3 reads CASSPNVRQGWKNTEAFF. As DNA, the CDR3 is TGTGCCAGCAGCCCAAACGTCCGACAGGGTTGGAAGAACACTGAAGCTTTCTTT. The V and J genes are TRBV7-8 and TRBJ1-1; TRBD1 agrees at 7 bases. The CDR3 sequence is 18 residues long. The V segment lost 5 bases and the J segment 1 base; nucleotides outside the gene matches: 16. The V gene's germline CDR1 is SGHVS and CDR2 FQNEAQ.

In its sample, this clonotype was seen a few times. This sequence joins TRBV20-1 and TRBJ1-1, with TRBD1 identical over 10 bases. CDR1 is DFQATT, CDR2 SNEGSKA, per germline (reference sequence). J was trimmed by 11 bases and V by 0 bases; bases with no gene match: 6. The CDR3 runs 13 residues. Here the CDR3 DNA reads TGCAGTGCTAGAGATCCCTGGACAGGGGGGGCTTTCTTT. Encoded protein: CSARDPWTGGAFF.

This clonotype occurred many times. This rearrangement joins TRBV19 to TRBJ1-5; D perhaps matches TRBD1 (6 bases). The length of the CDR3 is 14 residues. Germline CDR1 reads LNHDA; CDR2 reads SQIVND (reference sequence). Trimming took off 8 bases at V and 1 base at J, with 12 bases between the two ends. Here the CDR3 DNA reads TGTGCCAGTCGAATTACAGGGAGCAATCAGCCCCAGCATTTT. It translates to CASRITGSNQPQHF.

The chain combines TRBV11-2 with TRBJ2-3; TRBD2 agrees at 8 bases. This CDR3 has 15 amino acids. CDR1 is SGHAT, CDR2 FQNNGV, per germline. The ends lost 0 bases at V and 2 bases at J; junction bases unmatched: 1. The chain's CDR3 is CASSLELADTDTQYF. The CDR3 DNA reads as TGTGCCAGCAGCTTAGAACTAGCGGACACAGATACGCAGTATTTT.

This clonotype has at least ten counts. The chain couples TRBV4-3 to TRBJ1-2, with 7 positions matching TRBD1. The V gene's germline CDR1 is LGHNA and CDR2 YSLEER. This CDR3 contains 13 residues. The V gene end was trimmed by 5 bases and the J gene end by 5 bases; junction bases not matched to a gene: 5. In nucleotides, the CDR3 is TGCGCCAGCAGCGCGACAGGGTGGTATGGCTACACCTTC. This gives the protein CASSATGWYGYTF.

In DNA, the CDR3 is TGCGCCAGCAGCGGGGCCAGGGGATCCGACGAGCAGTACTTC. Translation gives CASSGARGSDEQYF. The gene calls are TRBV5-1 and TRBJ2-7; TRBD1 might be the D (6 bases). CDR1 is SGHRS and CDR2 is YFSETQ in the germline V gene. Trimming cost V 4 bases and J 5 bases, with 16 bases left between them. This CDR3 comprises 14 residues. The full variable domain, rest sourced from reference TRBV5-1 and TRBJ2-7, is KAGVTQTPRYLIKTRGQQVTLSCSPISGHRSVSWYQQTPGQGLQFLFEYFSETQRNKGNFPGRFSGRQFSNSRSEMNVSTLELGDSALYLCASSGARGSDEQYFGPGTRLTVT.

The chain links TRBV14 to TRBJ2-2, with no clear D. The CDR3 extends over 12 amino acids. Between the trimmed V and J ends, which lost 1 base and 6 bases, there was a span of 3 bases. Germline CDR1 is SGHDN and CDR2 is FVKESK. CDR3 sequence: CASSQASGELFF. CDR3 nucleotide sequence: TGTGCCAGCAGCCAAGCATCCGGGGAGCTGTTTTTT.

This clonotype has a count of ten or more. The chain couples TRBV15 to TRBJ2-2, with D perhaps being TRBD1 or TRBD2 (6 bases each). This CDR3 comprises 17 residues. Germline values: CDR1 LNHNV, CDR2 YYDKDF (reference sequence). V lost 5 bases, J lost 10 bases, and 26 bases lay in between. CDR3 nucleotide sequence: TGTGCCACCAGCGCACGAGGAGGGGGGCCCCGACTTGAGGAGCTGTTTTTT. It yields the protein CATSARGGGPRLEELFF.

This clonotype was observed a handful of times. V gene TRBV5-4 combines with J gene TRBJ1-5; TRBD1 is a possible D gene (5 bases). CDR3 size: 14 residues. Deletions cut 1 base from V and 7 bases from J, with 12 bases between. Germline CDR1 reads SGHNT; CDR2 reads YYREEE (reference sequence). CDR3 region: CASSLSGTGQPQHF. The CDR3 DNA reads TGTGCCAGCAGCTTGTCGGGGACGGGGCAGCCCCAGCATTTT.

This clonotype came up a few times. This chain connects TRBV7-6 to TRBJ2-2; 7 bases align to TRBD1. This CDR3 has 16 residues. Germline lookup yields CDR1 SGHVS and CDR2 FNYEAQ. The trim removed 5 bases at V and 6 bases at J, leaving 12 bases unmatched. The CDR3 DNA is TGTGCCAGCAGCGCCCCGGATACAGGGGTCGCCGGGGAGCTGTTTTTT. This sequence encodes CASSAPDTGVAGELFF.

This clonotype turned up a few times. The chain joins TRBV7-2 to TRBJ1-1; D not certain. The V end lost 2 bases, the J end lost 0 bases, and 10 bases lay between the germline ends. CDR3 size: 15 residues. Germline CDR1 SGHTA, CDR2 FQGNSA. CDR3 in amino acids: CASSLLDLMNTEAFF. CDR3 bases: TGTGCCAGCAGCTTACTAGATCTAATGAACACTGAAGCTTTCTTT.

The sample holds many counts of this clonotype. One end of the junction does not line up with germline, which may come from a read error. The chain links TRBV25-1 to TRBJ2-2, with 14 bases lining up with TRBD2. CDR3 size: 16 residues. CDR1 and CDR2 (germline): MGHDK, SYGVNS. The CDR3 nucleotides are TGTGCCAGCAGTGGGACTAGCGGGAGGAACCCCGGGGAGCTGTTTTTT. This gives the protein CASSGTSGRNPGELFF.

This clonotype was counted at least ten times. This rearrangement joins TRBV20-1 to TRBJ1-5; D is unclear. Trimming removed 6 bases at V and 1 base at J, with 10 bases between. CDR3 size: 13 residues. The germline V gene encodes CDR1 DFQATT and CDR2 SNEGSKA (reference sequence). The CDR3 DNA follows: TGCAGTGCCCCCCGAGGGAGCAATCAGCCCCAGCATTTT. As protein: CSAPRGSNQPQHF.

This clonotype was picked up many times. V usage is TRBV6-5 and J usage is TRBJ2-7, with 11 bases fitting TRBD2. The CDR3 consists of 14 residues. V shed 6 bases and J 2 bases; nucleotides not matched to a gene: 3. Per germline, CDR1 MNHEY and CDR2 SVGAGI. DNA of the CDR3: TGTGCCAGCAGACTACTAGCGGGAGCCTACGAGCAGTACTTC. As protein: CASRLLAGAYEQYF.

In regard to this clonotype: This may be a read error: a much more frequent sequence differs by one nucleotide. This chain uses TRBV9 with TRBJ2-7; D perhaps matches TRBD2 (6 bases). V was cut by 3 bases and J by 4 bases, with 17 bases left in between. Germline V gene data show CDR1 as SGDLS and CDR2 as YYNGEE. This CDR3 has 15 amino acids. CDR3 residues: CASSAGPSGGYEQYF. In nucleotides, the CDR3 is TGTGCCAGCAGCGCAGGACCCTCCGGGGGATACGAGCAGTACTTC.

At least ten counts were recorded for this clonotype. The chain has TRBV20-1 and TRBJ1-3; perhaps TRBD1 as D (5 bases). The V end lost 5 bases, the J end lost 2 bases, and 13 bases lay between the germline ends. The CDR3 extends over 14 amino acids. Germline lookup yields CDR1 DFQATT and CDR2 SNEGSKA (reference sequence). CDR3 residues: CSAGWRGTGNTIYF. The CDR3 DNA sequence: TGCAGTGCTGGTTGGAGGGGAACTGGAAACACCATATATTTT.

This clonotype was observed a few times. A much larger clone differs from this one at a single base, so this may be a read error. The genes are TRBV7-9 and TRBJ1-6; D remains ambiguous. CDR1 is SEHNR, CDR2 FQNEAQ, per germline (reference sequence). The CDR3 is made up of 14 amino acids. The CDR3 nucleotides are TGTGCCGGCAGCTTTGTGATGGGAAGGTCACCCCTCCACTTT. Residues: CAGSFVMGRSPLHF.

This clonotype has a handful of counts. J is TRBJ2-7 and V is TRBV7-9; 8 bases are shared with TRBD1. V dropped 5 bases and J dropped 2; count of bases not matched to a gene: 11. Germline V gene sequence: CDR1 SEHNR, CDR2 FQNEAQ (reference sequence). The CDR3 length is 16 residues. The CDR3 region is CASSQDPGTGAYEQYF. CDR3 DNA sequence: TGTGCCAGCAGCCAAGATCCAGGGACAGGAGCCTACGAGCAGTACTTC. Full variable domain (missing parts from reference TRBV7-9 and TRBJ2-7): DTGVSQNPRHKITKRGQNVTFRCDPISEHNRLYWYRQTLGQGPEFLTYFQNEAQLEKSRLLSDRFSAERPKGSFSTLEIQRTEQGDSAMYLCASSQDPGTGAYEQYFGPGTRLTVT.